This entry lists 9 T cell receptor beta chains sequenced from one sample in a study of blood T cell repertoires in COVID-19. Assay used: immunoSEQ multiplex PCR; TCRdb lists only in-frame clones, some missing. Of roughly 15,000 clones in the sample, around 78% are singletons; the top ten hold 9.7%. Sequenced: peripheral blood. These receptor sequences come from a man in his 70s with acute or convalescent COVID-19.

The V gene is TRBV19, the J gene TRBJ2-7; 8 bases map to TRBD2. The V segment lost 5 bases and the J segment 1 base; nucleotides outside the gene matches: 13. Germline V gives CDR1 LNHDA, CDR2 SQIVND (reference sequence). This CDR3 spans 17 amino acids. The chain's CDR3 is CASSLAGLDKKSYEQYF. The CDR3 bases are TGTGCCAGTAGTTTGGCGGGACTAGACAAAAAATCCTACGAGCAGTACTTC. Variable domain in full (rest from reference TRBV19 and TRBJ2-7): DGGITQSPKYLFRKEGQNVTLSCEQNLNHDAMYWYRQDPGQGLRLIYYSQIVNDFQKGDIAEGYSVSREKKESFPLTVTSAQKNPTAFYLCASSLAGLDKKSYEQYFGPGTRLTVT.

V usage is TRBV5-6 and J usage is TRBJ1-5, with a possible D match to TRBD1 (5 bases). V was trimmed by 0 bases and J by 6 bases, leaving 10 bases between them. The CDR3 totals 14 residues. In germline, CDR1 is SGHDT, CDR2 YYEEEE. CDR3 coding DNA: TGTGCCAGCAGCTTGGCCGGGGGGGGTCAGCCCCAGCATTTT. Translating gives CASSLAGGGQPQHF.

The rearrangement joins TRBV9 to TRBJ2-7; unclear D gene. With 0 bases removed from V and 3 bases from J, the gap between germline ends came to 10 bases. Germline loops: CDR1 SGDLS, CDR2 YYNGEE. This CDR3 is 14 amino acids long. Here the CDR3 reads CASSVGGSSYEQYF. DNA for the CDR3: TGTGCCAGCAGCGTAGGAGGATCAAGCTACGAGCAGTACTTC.

This clone has just a few counts. The genes are TRBV19 and TRBJ1-2, with D possibly matching TRBD1 (5 bases). This CDR3 region has 14 residues. Germline CDR1 is LNHDA and CDR2 is SQIVND (reference sequence). The germline V and J ends were trimmed by 5 bases and 4 bases, with 14 bases remaining between them. The CDR3 loop reads CASSGGEWSYGYTF. CDR3 DNA: TGTGCCAGTAGTGGAGGGGAGTGGAGCTATGGCTACACCTTC.

This clone was counted only a few times. V gene TRBV9 combines with J gene TRBJ2-5; 7 nucleotides match TRBD2. Germline-derived CDR1 and CDR2 are SGDLS and YYNGEE. Trimming at V came to 0 bases and at J to 3 bases, leaving 2 bases not matched to a gene. The CDR3 runs 14 residues. CDR3 loop: CASSVGLAEETQYF. DNA of the CDR3: TGTGCCAGCAGCGTAGGTCTAGCGGAAGAGACCCAGTACTTC.

The chain links TRBV6-1 to TRBJ1-2, with D perhaps TRBD1 (5 bases). This CDR3 has 14 amino acids. The V gene's germline CDR1 is MNHNS and CDR2 SASEGT. V gave up 3 bases and J gave up 4 bases, with 12 bases separating them. Written as DNA, the CDR3 is TGTGCCAGCAGTGAGGGCACAGGTCTCTATGGCTACACCTTC. Its translation is CASSEGTGLYGYTF.

The rearrangement links TRBV10-2 to TRBJ1-5; 8 bases map to TRBD1. The CDR3 sequence is 14 residues long. Germline CDR1 and CDR2: WSHSY and SAAADI. J was trimmed by 5 bases and V by 7 bases; bases with no gene match: 7. The CDR3 loop reads CASMPGGLYQPQHF. The CDR3 DNA is TGCGCCAGCATGCCAGGGGGCCTCTATCAGCCCCAGCATTTT.

This clone was seen more than once but under ten times. The V and J genes are TRBV7-3 and TRBJ1-2, with D tentatively TRBD1 (5 bases). The CDR3 spans 13 residues. Between the trimmed V and J ends, which lost 2 bases and 5 bases, there was a span of 9 bases. Germline V gene sequence: CDR1 SGHTA, CDR2 FQGTGA. The CDR3 nucleotides are TGTGCCAGCAGCTTACTCGGGGGATATGGCTACACCTTC. The encoded protein is CASSLLGGYGYTF.

The V and J genes are TRBV11-2 and TRBJ1-4; 8 positions agree with TRBD1. CDR1 and CDR2 (germline): SGHAT, FQNNGV. The CDR3 covers 16 residues. With V trimmed by 5 bases and J by 3 bases, 8 bases remained unmatched. Here the CDR3 DNA reads TGTGCCAGCAGCCCCGGACAGGGCCCATCTAATGAAAAACTGTTTTTT. It is translated as CASSPGQGPSNEKLFF.